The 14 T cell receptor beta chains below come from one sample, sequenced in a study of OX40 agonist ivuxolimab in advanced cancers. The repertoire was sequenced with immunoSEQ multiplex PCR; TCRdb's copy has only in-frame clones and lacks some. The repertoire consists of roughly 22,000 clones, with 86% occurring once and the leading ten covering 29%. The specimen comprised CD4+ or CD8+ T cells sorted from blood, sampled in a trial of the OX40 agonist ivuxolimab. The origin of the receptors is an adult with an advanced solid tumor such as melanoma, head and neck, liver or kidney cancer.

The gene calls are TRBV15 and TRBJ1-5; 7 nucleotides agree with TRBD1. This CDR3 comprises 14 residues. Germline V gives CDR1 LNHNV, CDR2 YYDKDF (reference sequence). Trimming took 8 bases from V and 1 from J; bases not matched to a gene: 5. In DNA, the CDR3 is TGTGCCACCCGATACAGGGGAAGCAATCAGCCCCAGCATTTT. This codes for CATRYRGSNQPQHF.

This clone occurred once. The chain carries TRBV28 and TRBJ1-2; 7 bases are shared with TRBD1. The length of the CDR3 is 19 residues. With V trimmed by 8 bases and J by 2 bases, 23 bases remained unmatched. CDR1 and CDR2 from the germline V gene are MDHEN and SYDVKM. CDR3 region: CASEQGPYLGRAENYGYTF. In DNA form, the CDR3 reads TGTGCCAGCGAACAGGGGCCTTACCTTGGCAGAGCGGAAAACTATGGCTACACCTTC.

The CDR3 bases are TGCGCCAGCAGTAGTGAGATTGGCAATGAGCAGTTCTTC. Amino acids: CASSSEIGNEQFF. The chain couples TRBV10-1 to TRBJ2-1; D ambiguous. Germline CDR1 reads WNHNN; CDR2 reads SYGVQD (reference sequence). The CDR3 is made up of 13 amino acids. V lost 5 bases, J lost 6 bases, and 11 bases lay in between.

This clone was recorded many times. CDR3 loop: CASSLQVQTTEAFF. The CDR3, as DNA: TGTGCCAGCAGTTTACAGGTACAAACCACTGAAGCTTTCTTT. The gene calls are TRBV27 and TRBJ1-1; D gene unclear. The CDR3 is 14 residues long. From germline, CDR1 is MNHEY and CDR2 SMNVEV (reference sequence). V gave up 2 bases and J gave up 4 bases, with 11 bases separating them.

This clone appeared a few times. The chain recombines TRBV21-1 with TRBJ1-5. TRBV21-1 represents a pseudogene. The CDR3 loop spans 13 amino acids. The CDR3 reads CASRGWGRQPQHF. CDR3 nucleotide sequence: TGTGCCAGCAGGGGGTGGGGACGTCAGCCCCAGCATTTT.

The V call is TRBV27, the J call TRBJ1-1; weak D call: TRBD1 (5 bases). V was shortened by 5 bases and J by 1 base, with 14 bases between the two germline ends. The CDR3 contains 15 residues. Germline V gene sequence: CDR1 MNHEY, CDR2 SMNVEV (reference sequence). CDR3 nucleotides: TGTGCCAGCAGTCCCCCTTGGGGGACGAACACTGAAGCTTTCTTT. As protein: CASSPPWGTNTEAFF.

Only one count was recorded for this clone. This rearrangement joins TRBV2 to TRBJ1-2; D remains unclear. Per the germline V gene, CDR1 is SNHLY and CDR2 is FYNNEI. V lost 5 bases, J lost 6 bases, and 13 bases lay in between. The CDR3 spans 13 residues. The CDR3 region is CASSLSGGNGYTF. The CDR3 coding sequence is TGTGCCAGCAGTTTATCGGGCGGGAATGGCTACACCTTC.

In nucleotides, the CDR3 is TGTGCCGGAGAGGCAGACTCCTACGAGCAGTACTTC. Translating gives CAGEADSYEQYF. The chain has TRBV30 and TRBJ2-7; no reliable D call. The CDR3 sequence is 12 residues long. The germline V and J ends were trimmed by 8 bases and 0 bases, with 11 bases remaining between them. Germline values: CDR1 GTSNPN, CDR2 SVGIG (reference sequence).

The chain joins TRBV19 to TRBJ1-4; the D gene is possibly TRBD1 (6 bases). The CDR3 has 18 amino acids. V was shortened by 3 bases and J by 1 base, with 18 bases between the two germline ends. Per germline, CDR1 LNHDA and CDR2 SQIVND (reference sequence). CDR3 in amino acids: CASSMAGGAGETNEKLFF. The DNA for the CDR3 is TGTGCCAGTAGTATGGCCGGGGGCGCGGGAGAAACTAATGAAAAACTGTTTTTT.

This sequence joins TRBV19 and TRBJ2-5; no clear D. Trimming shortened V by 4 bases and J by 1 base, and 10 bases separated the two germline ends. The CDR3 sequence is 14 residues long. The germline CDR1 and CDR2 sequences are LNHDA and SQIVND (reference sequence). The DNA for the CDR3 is TGTGCCAGTAGTAGTAGACGGTTCCAAGAGACCCAGTACTTC. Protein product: CASSSRRFQETQYF.

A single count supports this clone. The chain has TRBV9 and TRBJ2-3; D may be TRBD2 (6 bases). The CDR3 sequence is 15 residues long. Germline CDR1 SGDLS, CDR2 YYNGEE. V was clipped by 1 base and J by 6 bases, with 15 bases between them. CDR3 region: CASSVLARRLDTQYF. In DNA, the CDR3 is TGTGCCAGCAGCGTACTAGCGCGAAGATTGGATACGCAGTATTTT.

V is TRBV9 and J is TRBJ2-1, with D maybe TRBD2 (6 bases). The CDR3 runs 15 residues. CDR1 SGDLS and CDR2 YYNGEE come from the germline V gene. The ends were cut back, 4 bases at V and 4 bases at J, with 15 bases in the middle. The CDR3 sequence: CASSTTGGTYNEQFF. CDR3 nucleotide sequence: TGTGCCAGCAGCACCACCGGGGGAACTTACAATGAGCAGTTCTTC. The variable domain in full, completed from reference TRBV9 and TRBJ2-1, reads DSGVTQTPKHLITATGQRVTLRCSPRSGDLSVYWYQQSLDQGLQFLIQYYNGEERAKGNILERFSAQQFPDLHSELNLSSLELGDSALYFCASSTTGGTYNEQFFGPGTRLTVL.

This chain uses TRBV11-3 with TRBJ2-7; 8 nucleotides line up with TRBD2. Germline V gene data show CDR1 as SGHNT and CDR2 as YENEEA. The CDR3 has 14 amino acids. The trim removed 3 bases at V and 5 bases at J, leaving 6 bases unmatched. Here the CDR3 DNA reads TGTGCCAGCAGCTTCGGGACTAGTGGAAACGAGCAGTACTTC. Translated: CASSFGTSGNEQYF.

This chain's CDR3 is CATNLDSSTDTQYF. As DNA, the CDR3 is TGTGCCACCAACCTCGACTCTAGCACAGATACGCAGTATTTT. This chain links TRBV15 with TRBJ2-3; D not resolved. Germline CDR1 and CDR2: LNHNV and YYDKDF (reference sequence). Trimming shortened V by 7 bases and J by 0 bases, and 11 bases separated the two germline ends. The CDR3 is 14 residues long.